This TCR beta chain was observed in a study of blood T cells in healthy people across ages (dated by TCRdb to about 2015). Background on the whole study: In model experiments, template switching captured roughly one uniquely barcoded TCR beta cDNA molecule for every two T cells. The study measured age-related changes in TCR beta repertoire diversity using deep sequencing normalized with unique cDNA molecular identifiers. Four age groups were formed from the donors: young (average approximately 15 years), middle-aged (approximately 41), aged (about 62) and long-lived (more than 75). To avoid experimental bias, donors of different ages were randomly spread across the sequencing lanes. For two donors (one aged 18 to 29 and one aged 80 or older), the study analyzed two additional independent replicas of 1 million unique cDNA reads from the same blood draw. Study-level results and caveats: Compared with the aged group, more naive CD4+ T cells, fewer expanded clones and increased TCR diversity were shown by the long-lived group, suggesting age selection. Total diversity estimates from one million sequenced T cells were considered lower bounds and underestimates. The CMV infection status of donors was not known, potentially confounding age-related changes in expanded clonotypes. As age increased, observed TCR beta diversity per million T cells dropped in a roughly linear way, and a significant reduction was already evident by age around 41. A strong correlation was found between observed TCR beta diversity and the percentage of naive T cells measured by flow cytometry. Since profiling was done on bulk unsorted PBMCs, naive and antigen-experienced compartments could not be conclusively compared.

CDR1 and CDR2 were assigned from the germline V gene as SGHTA and FQGNSA. From cysteine to phenylalanine, the CDR3 is 14 amino acids long. Just the 42-base CDR3 DNA is kept, in frame starting at base 1. Systemically healthy Caucasian individuals from Russia, over 30 in total and aged roughly 6 to 100 years, were included as donors. Approximately 9 milliliters of peripheral blood were collected from each donor into EDTA-treated Vacutainer tubes. Ficoll-Paque density-gradient centrifugation was used to isolate PBMCs, with at least 7 million obtained per sample. Total RNA was extracted from PBMCs with Trizol reagent, with at least 6 micrograms obtained per sample. Naive CD45RAhigh/CD27high T cell percentages were measured by flow cytometry on a PBMC aliquot from every donor. Details on this clonotype: There is no known antigen for this receptor. Within one base of it there is no much larger clone, and no base qualities were kept.

Library method: 5' RACE. Sequencing took place on an Illumina HiSeq 2500. A second PCR of 7 to 11 cycles was performed with a sample-barcoded 5' primer and a J-beta primer mix. A template-switch 5' adaptor carrying 12 random nucleotides introduced a unique molecular identifier onto each TCR beta cDNA molecule. Each sample yielded at least 2.5 million CDR3-containing paired-end reads. All of the RNA was converted into first-strand cDNA using the Mint cDNA synthesis kit, with a TRBC-specific oligonucleotide serving as the primer. All cDNA was treated with uracil-DNA glycosylase and then went through a first 18-cycle PCR with the universal primers M1SS and BC2_uni_R. The paper's processing steps were these. For normalization, 1 million high-quality reads, each with a distinct molecular identifier, were randomly selected from each sample. Instead of being binned into consensus sequences, reads with shared molecular identifiers were discarded. CDR3 identification, clonotype clustering and error correction used MiTCR with a Q25 quality threshold and the strictest error-elimination algorithm. A nonparametric unseen species model with Euler transformation was used to estimate a lower bound on total TCR beta diversity. In TCRdb, the public reads were trimmed at Q25 with fastp and aligned with MiXCR, with productive beta chains retained. Duplicate CDR3 protein sequences are folded into a single record with the most common DNA and genes. The V and J calls come from TCRdb's annotation, not from the publication. The sample table lists approximately 690,000 distinct CDR3 sequences, around two fifths of them with a count of one. Of the sample, about 32% falls within the top ten clones.

The sequence links TRBV7-2 to TRBJ2-1; TRBD1 fits 8 bases in the junction. The closer fit of TRBJ2-7 to the DNA end suggests the J call may be wrong. Sample: blood. This TCR was recovered from a man older than 75 in good health. At the DNA level, the sequence is TGTGCCAGCAGCTCGGACAGGGCGAGGAATGAGCAGTACTTC. This yields the protein CASSSDRARNEQYF.